This T cell receptor (beta chain) was sequenced for a study of blood T cell repertoires in COVID-19. At the level of the study: T cells, B-cell-depleted T cells, or PBMCs supplied cDNA or gDNA.

CDR1 is SQVTM and CDR2 is ANQGSEA in the germline V gene. The CDR3 consists of 13 residues. Deletions cut 5 bases from V and 4 bases from J, with 11 bases between. Methods used by the authors: Amplification from reference gene primers served as the basis for estimated nucleated cell counts. Generated by immunoSEQ multiplex PCR, the TCRdb table keeps only in-frame clones and is missing some. The DNA gave D and trimming, while V, J and clone size come from that table. This table holds about 220,000 clones, 75% to 85% found once. This TCR came from a human donor in a cohort sampled during active COVID-19. Sequenced sample: peripheral blood. This chain joins TRBV29-1 and TRBJ1-4, with D possibly matching TRBD1 (5 bases). CDR3 amino acids: CSVHTQGNEKLFF. The CDR3 region has the DNA TGCAGCGTTCACACCCAGGGTAATGAAAAACTGTTTTTT.